A single sample is the source of the 21 T cell receptor beta chains below, sequenced in a study of cytomegalovirus exposure and HLA in healthy donors. Primers: 60 Vbeta forward and 13 Jbeta reverse. Measured with immunoSEQ multiplex PCR; TCRdb has only the in-frame clones, and not every one. The table has around 120,000 clones, roughly 80% seen once; the top ten hold over 1%. Sequenced material: PBMCs. These receptors all stem from a boy aged 5-17 years in good health and CMV-seronegative.

This chain links TRBV7-3 with TRBJ2-1, with TRBD2 matching over 8 bases. Germline V gene lookup returns CDR1 SGHTA and CDR2 FQGTGA. The CDR3 totals 15 residues. The V segment lost 6 bases and the J segment 7 bases; nucleotides outside the gene matches: 11. CDR3 nucleotide sequence: TGTGCCAGCAGTCCGGCGAGCGGGAGTCGGAATGAGCAGTTCTTC. This sequence encodes CASSPASGSRNEQFF. The variable domain in full, completed from reference TRBV7-3 and TRBJ2-1, reads GAGVSQTPSNKVTEKGKYVELRCDPISGHTALYWYRQSLGQGPEFLIYFQGTGAADDSGLPNDRFFAVRPEGSVSTLKIQRTERGDSAVYLCASSPASGSRNEQFFGPGTRLTVL.

CDR3 sequence: CASSLGSGLTYEQYF. CDR3 DNA sequence: TGTGCCAGCAGCTTGGGATCGGGACTTACTTACGAGCAGTACTTC. The chain couples TRBV5-4 to TRBJ2-7; possible D gene TRBD2, 6 bases. The length of the CDR3 is 15 residues. Trimming shortened V by 0 bases and J by 4 bases, and 14 bases separated the two germline ends. Germline CDR1 and CDR2: SGHNT and YYREEE (reference sequence).

V usage is TRBV10-2 and J usage is TRBJ2-7, with 12 bases fitting TRBD2. Germline CDR1 is WSHSY and CDR2 is SAAADI. This CDR3 is 14 amino acids long. V shed 6 bases, J shed 5 bases, and the junction held 5 bases outside the gene matches. The CDR3 spells CASRPLAGGNEQYF. The CDR3 DNA follows: TGCGCCAGCAGACCACTAGCGGGAGGCAACGAGCAGTACTTC.

CDR3 sequence reads: CASSMGLAAEVYEQYF. DNA for the CDR3: TGTGCCAGTAGTATGGGATTAGCGGCGGAGGTCTACGAGCAGTACTTC. The V gene is TRBV19, the J gene TRBJ2-7, with D tentatively TRBD2 (6 bases). V lost 3 bases, J lost 3 bases, and 18 bases lay in between. This CDR3 spans 16 amino acids. In germline, CDR1 is LNHDA, CDR2 SQIVND (reference sequence).

This clone occurred once. The chain links TRBV4-1 to TRBJ2-1, with 14 bases matching TRBD2. The length of the CDR3 is 17 residues. V lost 4 bases to trimming and J lost 0 bases; unmatched junction nucleotides: 2. Germline loops: CDR1 MGHRA, CDR2 YSYEKL. CDR3 protein: CASSRTSGRSSYNEQFF. CDR3 nucleotide sequence: TGCGCCAGCAGCCGGACTAGCGGGAGGAGCTCCTACAATGAGCAGTTCTTC.

The chain employs TRBV5-1 and TRBJ2-1; 7 nucleotides line up with TRBD2. V lost 2 bases, J lost 7 bases, and 6 bases stayed unmatched. This CDR3 is built from 14 residues. CDR1 is SGHRS and CDR2 is YFSETQ in the germline V gene. In DNA form, the CDR3 reads TGCGCCAGCAGCTTAACGGGAGGAGGTAATGAGCAGTTCTTC. It codes for CASSLTGGGNEQFF.

There are a few counts of this clone. Other DNA sequences of this sample code for an identical CDR3. The gene calls are TRBV6-1 and TRBJ1-5, with 8 bases aligning to TRBD1. The V and J ends lost 4 bases and 5 bases, in that order; junction bases with no gene match: 7. CDR1 is MNHNS, CDR2 SASEGT, per germline. The CDR3 contains 15 residues. CDR3 DNA: TGTGCCAGCAGTGGGACAGGGTGGGGTTATCAGCCCCAGCATTTT. This sequence encodes CASSGTGWGYQPQHF.

The V and J genes are TRBV5-6 and TRBJ1-1, with D possibly matching TRBD1 (5 bases). The CDR3 sequence is 13 residues long. Germline V CDR1 and CDR2: SGHDT, YYEEEE. V was cut by 1 base and J by 5 bases, with 9 bases left in between. This CDR3 reads CASSLPGRTEAFF. CDR3 in DNA: TGTGCCAGCAGCTTGCCAGGGAGGACTGAAGCTTTCTTT.

V usage is TRBV7-9 and J usage is TRBJ2-5; 8 nucleotides align to TRBD1. The germline gives CDR1 SEHNR, CDR2 FQNEAQ (reference sequence). V lost 4 bases and J lost 5; bases outside the gene matches: 6. The CDR3 sequence is 14 residues long. Written as DNA, the CDR3 is TGTGCCAGCAGCTACCGGACAGGGTTCGAGACCCAGTACTTC. The encoded protein is CASSYRTGFETQYF.

The chain uses TRBV27 and TRBJ2-1; D is perhaps TRBD1 (6 bases). Trimming cost V 4 bases and J 7 bases, with 20 bases left between them. Germline V gives CDR1 MNHEY, CDR2 SMNVEV (reference sequence). This CDR3 has 16 amino acids. In DNA form, the CDR3 reads TGTGCCAGCAGTTCACAAGGGGGTTTGGTGTTGAATGAGCAGTTCTTC. This encodes CASSSQGGLVLNEQFF.

J is TRBJ2-1 and V is TRBV5-1; D is possibly TRBD2 (6 bases). The germline gives CDR1 SGHRS, CDR2 YFSETQ. Trimming removed 4 bases at V and 4 bases at J, with 9 bases between. The CDR3 is 13 amino acids. This chain's CDR3 is CASSGDWYNEQFF. In DNA form, the CDR3 reads TGCGCCAGCAGCGGGGACTGGTACAATGAGCAGTTCTTC. Full variable domain (missing parts from reference TRBV5-1 and TRBJ2-1): KAGVTQTPRYLIKTRGQQVTLSCSPISGHRSVSWYQQTPGQGLQFLFEYFSETQRNKGNFPGRFSGRQFSNSRSEMNVSTLELGDSALYLCASSGDWYNEQFFGPGTRLTVL.

V and J are TRBV21-1 and TRBJ1-5; TRBD1, as called in the table, went unchecked against the DNA. TRBV21-1 is tagged as a pseudogene. The length of the CDR3 is 15 residues. CDR3 amino acids: CASSKVPGQGQPQHF. The CDR3 DNA sequence: TGTGCCAGCAGCAAAGTCCCAGGGCAGGGGCAGCCCCAGCATTTT.

This clone was seen only a few times. This chain links TRBV5-6 with TRBJ2-5, with D perhaps TRBD2 (5 bases). Germline CDR1 and CDR2: SGHDT and YYEEEE. Trimming took off 3 bases at V and 5 bases at J, with 20 bases between the two ends. The CDR3 is 16 residues long. The CDR3: CASSSSPDSIRETQYF. The CDR3 DNA follows: TGTGCCAGCAGCTCTAGCCCCGACTCGATCAGGGAGACCCAGTACTTC.

CDR3 coding DNA: TGCAGCGTTGAGGTATTGAGCTCCTACGAGCAGTACTTC. It translates to CSVEVLSSYEQYF. The chain uses TRBV29-1 and TRBJ2-7; D is unclear. V lost 3 bases to trimming and J lost 0 bases, with 9 bases between them. In germline, CDR1 is SQVTM, CDR2 ANQGSEA. CDR3 length equals 13 residues.

This chain uses TRBV5-1 with TRBJ2-5; 11 bases map to TRBD2. J was trimmed by 1 base and V by 3 bases; bases with no gene match: 11. The germline V gene has CDR1 SGHRS and CDR2 YFSETQ. The CDR3 consists of 18 residues. CDR3 nucleotide sequence: TGCGCCAGCAGCTCCCTCCCACCGGGACTAGCGGCCCAAGAGACCCAGTACTTC. Translated, it gives CASSSLPPGLAAQETQYF.

The chain carries TRBV7-9 and TRBJ1-5; 9 bases align to TRBD1. This CDR3 contains 15 residues. Germline trimming cut 5 bases from V and 3 bases from J; bases unmatched to any gene: 5. Germline V lookup: CDR1 SEHNR, CDR2 FQNEAQ (reference sequence). The CDR3 loop reads CASSQGQGLNQPQHF. The DNA of the CDR3 is TGTGCCAGCAGCCAGGGACAGGGACTCAATCAGCCCCAGCATTTT.

J is TRBJ2-2 and V is TRBV9; TRBD1 is a possible D gene (7 bases). Per the germline V gene, CDR1 is SGDLS and CDR2 is YYNGEE. This CDR3 is 17 amino acids long. Deletions cut 6 bases from V and 2 bases from J, with 20 bases between. CDR3 DNA: TGTGCCAGCACCCCGGAGGGGGCGCTTGGTAACACCGGGGAGCTGTTTTTT. This encodes CASTPEGALGNTGELFF.

J is TRBJ2-1 and V is TRBV11-2; 11 bases map to TRBD1. Losses at the gene ends were 6 bases for V and 6 bases for J; bases not matched to a gene: 7. The CDR3 contains 15 residues. From germline, CDR1 is SGHAT and CDR2 FQNNGV. CDR3 in amino acids: CASRPGTGGINEQFF. CDR3 DNA: TGTGCCAGCAGGCCCGGGACAGGGGGGATCAATGAGCAGTTCTTC.

The chain uses TRBV4-1 and TRBJ2-1; 8 bases are shared with TRBD2. In germline, CDR1 is MGHRA, CDR2 YSYEKL. The CDR3 is 15 residues long. V lost 0 bases and J lost 7; bases outside the gene matches: 5. CDR3 protein: CASSQEGLAGNEQFF. The CDR3 nucleotides read TGCGCCAGCAGCCAAGAAGGACTAGCTGGGAATGAGCAGTTCTTC.

The J gene is TRBJ1-4, the V gene TRBV7-9, with a tentative D call TRBD1 (6 bases). Germline CDR1 and CDR2: SEHNR and FQNEAQ (reference sequence). V dropped 5 bases and J dropped 5 bases, with 15 bases sitting between them. This CDR3 spans 15 amino acids. The CDR3 DNA follows: TGTGCCAGCAGCCGAGGGGGGGACTGGAATGAAAAACTGTTTTTT. Translated: CASSRGGDWNEKLFF.

The V gene is TRBV14, the J gene TRBJ2-5; D uncertain. Germline values: CDR1 SGHDN, CDR2 FVKESK. CDR3 length: 13 amino acids. Trimming pared 5 bases from V and 4 bases from J, leaving 11 bases between. The CDR3 reads CASSTPPGETQYF. The CDR3 nucleotides are TGTGCCAGCAGCACACCCCCTGGAGAGACCCAGTACTTC.